Following are 9 T cell receptor beta chains from one sample sequenced in a study of cytomegalovirus exposure and HLA in healthy donors. Primers included in the PCR were 60 Vbeta and 13 Jbeta primers. The repertoire was sequenced with immunoSEQ multiplex PCR; TCRdb's copy has only in-frame clones and lacks some. The repertoire holds approximately 200,000 clones, with over 75% as singletons. Sequenced input: PBMCs. Receptors were obtained from a girl aged 2 to 9 in good health and CMV-seronegative.

This rearrangement joins TRBV29-1 to TRBJ2-1; no clear D. The CDR3 totals 12 residues. Trimming removed 1 base from V and 6 bases from J, with 7 bases in between. Germline V gene sequence: CDR1 SQVTM, CDR2 ANQGSEA. DNA for the CDR3: TGCAGCGTTGAAGCGTCGGTCAATGAGCAGTTCTTC. Translation gives CSVEASVNEQFF.

This clone was picked up a small number of times. The chain recombines TRBV7-9 with TRBJ1-3; the D gene is possibly TRBD1 (6 bases). The ends were cut back, 3 bases at V and 4 bases at J, with 10 bases in the middle. CDR1 SEHNR and CDR2 FQNEAQ come from the germline V gene (reference sequence). The CDR3 is made up of 14 amino acids. CDR3 DNA: TGTGCCAGCAGCTTTTCAGGGGAAGGAAACACCATATATTTT. Translated: CASSFSGEGNTIYF.

As concerns this clone: The sample contains more than one DNA sequence encoding this CDR3. The CDR3 region is CASSYGRNYGYTF. The DNA for the CDR3 is TGTGCCAGCAGTTACGGCCGTAACTATGGCTACACCTTC. V and J are TRBV6-5 and TRBJ1-2; D remains unclear. This CDR3 has 13 residues. Germline V gene lookup returns CDR1 MNHEY and CDR2 SVGAGI. V lost 2 bases to trimming and J lost 1 base, with 5 bases between them.

This chain connects TRBV5-1 to TRBJ2-7; 11 bases are a match to TRBD2. The CDR3 has 18 amino acids. Trimming took 0 bases from V and 0 from J; bases not matched to a gene: 8. CDR1 and CDR2 (germline): SGHRS, YFSETQ. The CDR3 spells CASSLGLAGPGASYEQYF. In nucleotides, the CDR3 is TGCGCCAGCAGCTTGGGACTAGCGGGACCTGGGGCCTCCTACGAGCAGTACTTC.

The chain couples TRBV7-6 to TRBJ2-2; 8 bases are shared with TRBD1. This CDR3 spans 13 amino acids. Germline assignment: CDR1 SGHVS and CDR2 FNYEAQ. V trimming: 6 bases; J trimming: 7 bases; junction bases outside the gene matches: 4. This chain's CDR3 is CASRRQGNGELFF. The CDR3 DNA follows: TGTGCCAGCAGACGACAGGGGAACGGGGAGCTGTTTTTT.

This sequence joins TRBV5-1 and TRBJ2-1, with TRBD2 matching 7 bases. V lost 5 bases, J lost 8 bases, and 10 bases stayed unmatched. Looked up from germline, CDR1 is SGHRS and CDR2 is YFSETQ. The CDR3 covers 14 residues. The CDR3 sequence: CASRVGLRDDEQFF. The CDR3 DNA is TGCGCCAGCAGAGTGGGACTACGGGACGATGAGCAGTTCTTC.

The sample holds a few counts of this clone. The chain combines TRBV10-3 with TRBJ1-2; 9 bases map to TRBD1. V shed 0 bases, J shed 6 bases, and the junction held 5 bases outside the gene matches. This CDR3 has 15 amino acids. Germline loops: CDR1 ENHRY, CDR2 SYGVKD. CDR3 in DNA: TGTGCCATCAGTGAGTCTGGGACAGGGCGAAATGGCTACACCTTC. This translates into CAISESGTGRNGYTF.

This clone was counted a single time. The V gene is TRBV10-2, the J gene TRBJ1-5, with a weak D call TRBD1 (5 bases). CDR1 is WSHSY, CDR2 SAAADI, per germline. Trimming stripped 7 bases from V and 6 bases from J, with 16 bases between. The CDR3 is made up of 14 amino acids. CDR3 sequence (DNA): TGCGCCAGCACCCAGGGTTTTCCGTCTCAGCCCCAGCATTTT. It is translated as CASTQGFPSQPQHF.

The chain uses TRBV7-9 and TRBJ2-5, with D possibly TRBD2 on 5 matching bases. With 0 bases removed from V and 3 bases from J, the gap between germline ends came to 20 bases. The CDR3 contains 18 residues. Germline CDR1 is SEHNR and CDR2 is FQNEAQ (reference sequence). CDR3 loop: CASSLAVPSSYGKETQYF. CDR3 coding DNA: TGTGCCAGCAGCTTAGCGGTTCCCTCTAGCTACGGAAAAGAGACCCAGTACTTC.